The TCR beta chain under discussion was sequenced for a study of T cell responses to AZD1222 COVID-19 vaccine. Overall study findings and caveats: There were mostly white British donors and more females than males, and clonal diversity was possibly underestimated.

Germline-derived CDR1 and CDR2 are SNHLY and FYNNEI. V lost 7 bases to trimming and J lost 4 bases, with 22 bases between them. The CDR3 spans 16 residues. Notes on this clone: Its antigen is currently unknown.

Here immunoSEQ multiplex PCR was the method, and the copy in TCRdb shows in-frame clones only, minus some. The data contain under 200,000 clones, approximately 90% of them singletons. The sample consisted of peripheral blood, taken on day 0 of AZD1222 vaccination. This TCR derives from an adult in good health. The chain recombines TRBV2 with TRBJ1-1, with D perhaps matching TRBD1 (5 bases). CDR3: CASMEARDVWSTEAFF. The CDR3 DNA sequence: TGTGCCAGCATGGAGGCCAGGGACGTCTGGAGCACTGAAGCTTTCTTT.